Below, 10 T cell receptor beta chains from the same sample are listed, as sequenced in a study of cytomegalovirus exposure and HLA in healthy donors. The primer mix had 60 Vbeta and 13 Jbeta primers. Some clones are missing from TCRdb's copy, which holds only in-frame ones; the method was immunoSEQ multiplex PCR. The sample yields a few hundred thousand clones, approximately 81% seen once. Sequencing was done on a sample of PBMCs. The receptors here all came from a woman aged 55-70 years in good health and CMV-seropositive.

DNA of the CDR3: TGTGCCACCAGTGGCAGCTCCTACAATGAGCAGTTCTTC. It yields the protein CATSGSSYNEQFF. This chain joins TRBV15 and TRBJ2-1; unclear D gene. Trimming cost V 6 bases and J 0 bases, with 6 bases left between them. The CDR3 totals 13 residues. CDR1 is LNHNV, CDR2 YYDKDF, per germline (reference sequence).

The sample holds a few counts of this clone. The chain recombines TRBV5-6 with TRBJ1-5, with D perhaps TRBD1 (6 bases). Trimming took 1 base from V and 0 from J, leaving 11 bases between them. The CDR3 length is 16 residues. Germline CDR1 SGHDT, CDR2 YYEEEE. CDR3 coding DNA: TGTGCCAGCAGCTTGCGGGGGGGGCGTAGCAATCAGCCCCAGCATTTT. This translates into CASSLRGGRSNQPQHF. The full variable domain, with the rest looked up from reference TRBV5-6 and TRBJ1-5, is DAGVTQSPTHLIKTRGQQVTLRCSPKSGHDTVSWYQQALGQGPQFIFQYYEEEERQRGNFPDRFSGHQFPNYSSELNVNALLLGDSALYLCASSLRGGRSNQPQHFGDGTRLSIL.

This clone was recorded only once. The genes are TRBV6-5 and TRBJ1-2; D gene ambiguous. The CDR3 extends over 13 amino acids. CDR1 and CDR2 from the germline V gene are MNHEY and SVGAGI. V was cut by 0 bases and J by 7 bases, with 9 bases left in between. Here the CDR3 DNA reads TGTGCCAGCAGTTACTCTTCGGGGTCTGGCTACACCTTC. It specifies CASSYSSGSGYTF.

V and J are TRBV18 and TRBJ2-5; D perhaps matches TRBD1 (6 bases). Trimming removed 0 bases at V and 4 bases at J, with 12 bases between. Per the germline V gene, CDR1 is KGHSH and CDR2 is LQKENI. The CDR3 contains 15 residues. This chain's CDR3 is CASSPPDTGLETQYF. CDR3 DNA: TGTGCCAGCTCACCACCGGACACAGGGCTAGAGACCCAGTACTTC.

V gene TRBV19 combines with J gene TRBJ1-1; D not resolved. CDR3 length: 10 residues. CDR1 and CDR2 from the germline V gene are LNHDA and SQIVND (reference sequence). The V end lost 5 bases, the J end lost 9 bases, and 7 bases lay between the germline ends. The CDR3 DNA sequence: TGTGCCAGTAGTTCGAGGAAAGCTTTCTTT. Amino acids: CASSSRKAFF. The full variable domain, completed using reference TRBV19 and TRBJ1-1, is DGGITQSPKYLFRKEGQNVTLSCEQNLNHDAMYWYRQDPGQGLRLIYYSQIVNDFQKGDIAEGYSVSREKKESFPLTVTSAQKNPTAFYLCASSSRKAFFGQGTRLTVV.

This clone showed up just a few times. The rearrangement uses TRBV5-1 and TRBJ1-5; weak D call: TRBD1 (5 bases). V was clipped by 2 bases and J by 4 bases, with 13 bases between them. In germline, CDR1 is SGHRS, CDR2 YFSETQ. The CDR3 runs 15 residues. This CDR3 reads CASSFGGKPNQPQHF. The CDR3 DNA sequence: TGCGCCAGCAGCTTCGGGGGAAAACCAAATCAGCCCCAGCATTTT.

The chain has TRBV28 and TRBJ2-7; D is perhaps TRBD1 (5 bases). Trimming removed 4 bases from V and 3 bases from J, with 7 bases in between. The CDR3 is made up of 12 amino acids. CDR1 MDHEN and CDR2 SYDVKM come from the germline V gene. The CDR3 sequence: CASSSGIYEQYF. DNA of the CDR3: TGTGCCAGCAGTTCAGGGATCTACGAGCAGTACTTC. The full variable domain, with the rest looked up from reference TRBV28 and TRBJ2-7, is DVKVTQSSRYLVKRTGEKVFLECVQDMDHENMFWYRQDPGLGLRLIYFSYDVKMKEKGDIPEGYSVSREKKERFSLILESASTNQTSMYLCASSSGIYEQYFGPGTRLTVT.

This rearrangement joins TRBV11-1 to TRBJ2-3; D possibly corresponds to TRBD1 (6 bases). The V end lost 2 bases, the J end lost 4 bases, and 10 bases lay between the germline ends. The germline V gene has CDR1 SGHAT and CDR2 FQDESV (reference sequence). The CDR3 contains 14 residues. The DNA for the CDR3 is TGTGCCAGCAGCTTAAACAGGGAAGCAGATACGCAGTATTTT. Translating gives CASSLNREADTQYF.

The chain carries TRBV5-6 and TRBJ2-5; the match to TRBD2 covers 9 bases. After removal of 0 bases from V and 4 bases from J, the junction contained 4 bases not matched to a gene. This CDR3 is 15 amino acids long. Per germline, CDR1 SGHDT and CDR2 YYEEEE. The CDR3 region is CASSLVSGRGETQYF. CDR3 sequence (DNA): TGTGCCAGCAGCTTGGTTAGCGGGAGAGGAGAGACCCAGTACTTC.

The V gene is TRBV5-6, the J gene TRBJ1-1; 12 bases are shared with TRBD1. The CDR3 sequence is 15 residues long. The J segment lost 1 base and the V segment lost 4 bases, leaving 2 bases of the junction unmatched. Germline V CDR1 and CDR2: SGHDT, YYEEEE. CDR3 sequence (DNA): TGTGCCAGCAGCAAGGGACAGGGGGCGAACACTGAAGCTTTCTTT. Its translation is CASSKGQGANTEAFF.